The 29 T cell receptor beta chains reported below all come from one sample, sequenced in a study of PD-1 blockade in classical Hodgkin lymphoma. Method: immunoSEQ multiplex PCR; TCRdb's copy keeps in-frame clones and lacks some. The data contain 21,000 or so clones, around 85% of them singletons. Time point in this sample: cycle 4 day 1 (C4D1), after about 6 weeks of nivolumab. Every patient had relapsed following autologous stem cell transplantation, and cohorts differed in brentuximab vedotin exposure. The source was peripheral blood mononuclear cells (PBMCs), collected before the fourth cycle of nivolumab. The receptors derive from a human donor with classical Hodgkin lymphoma.

For this clone: Germline is not matched at one junction end, which may reflect a read error. The genes are TRBV29-1 and TRBJ1-5, with TRBD1 identical over 8 bases. CDR1 and CDR2 (germline): SQVTM, ANQGSEA. The CDR3 is 13 amino acids. CDR3 DNA sequence: TGCAGCGTGGAAGGACAGGGCGGTCAGCCCCAGCATTTT. It is translated as CSVEGQGGQPQHF.

The rearrangement joins TRBV7-2 to TRBJ1-5, with 7 bases matching TRBD1. This CDR3 comprises 14 residues. Germline V lookup: CDR1 SGHTA, CDR2 FQGNSA. V shed 5 bases, J shed 5 bases, and the junction held 6 bases outside the gene matches. The CDR3 DNA follows: TGTGCCAGCAGCCCTAGGAGGGGGCATCAGCCCCAGCATTTT. Residues: CASSPRRGHQPQHF.

V gene TRBV4-2 combines with J gene TRBJ1-5; 9 bases agree with TRBD1. The CDR3 is made up of 15 amino acids. Trimming took 4 bases from V and 7 from J; bases not matched to a gene: 8. Looked up from germline, CDR1 is LGHNA and CDR2 is YNFKEQ. In DNA form, the CDR3 reads TGTGCCAGCAGCCTGACAGGGGGATCGAGACAGCCCCAGCATTTT. Its protein product is CASSLTGGSRQPQHF.

CDR3 loop: CASSRQQGPQPQHF. In nucleotides, the CDR3 is TGTGCCAGCAGCCGCCAACAGGGACCCCAGCCCCAGCATTTT. The chain has TRBV7-2 and TRBJ1-5, with D possibly matching TRBD1 (6 bases). CDR3 size: 14 residues. Germline V gives CDR1 SGHTA, CDR2 FQGNSA. Trimming took off 5 bases at V and 7 bases at J, with 15 bases between the two ends.

The V call is TRBV2, the J call TRBJ1-4, with D possibly TRBD1 on 6 matching bases. This CDR3 comprises 14 residues. Germline lookup yields CDR1 SNHLY and CDR2 FYNNEI. Trimming removed 5 bases from V and 8 bases from J, with 15 bases in between. The CDR3 reads CASSRDGGEEKLFF. CDR3 nucleotide sequence: TGTGCCAGCAGTAGGGACGGGGGCGAAGAAAAACTGTTTTTT.

V usage is TRBV27 and J usage is TRBJ1-2; TRBD1 aligns across 8 bases. The CDR3 length is 14 residues. CDR1 MNHEY and CDR2 SMNVEV come from the germline V gene (reference sequence). J gave up 2 bases and V 5 bases, and 4 bases lay outside the gene matches. CDR3 region: CASSRQGANYGYTF. Here the CDR3 DNA reads TGTGCCAGCAGTCGGCAGGGGGCCAACTATGGCTACACCTTC.

This chain links TRBV5-1 with TRBJ2-1; 9 bases agree with TRBD1. J lost 4 bases, V lost 3 bases, and 5 bases had no gene match. CDR1 is SGHRS, CDR2 YFSETQ, per germline. This CDR3 has 15 amino acids. The CDR3 region has the DNA TGCGCCAGCAGCTCCGAGGGACAGGGTTACAATGAGCAGTTCTTC. Translated: CASSSEGQGYNEQFF.

This chain links TRBV27 with TRBJ1-1, with a possible D match to TRBD1 (5 bases). V was cut by 2 bases and J by 10 bases, with 17 bases left in between. Per germline, CDR1 MNHEY and CDR2 SMNVEV (reference sequence). This CDR3 contains 14 residues. In DNA form, the CDR3 reads TGTGCCAGCAGTTTACGCAGGGACGGGCGGCGAGCTTTCTTT. Translating it yields CASSLRRDGRRAFF.

This clone was counted once. The rearrangement links TRBV15 to TRBJ1-3; 8 nucleotides match TRBD1. With V trimmed by 4 bases and J by 1 base, 3 bases remained unmatched. From germline, CDR1 is LNHNV and CDR2 YYDKDF (reference sequence). This CDR3 has 15 amino acids. CDR3 amino acids: CATSTQGASGNTIYF. The CDR3 DNA reads as TGTGCCACCAGCACCCAGGGGGCTTCTGGAAACACCATATATTTT.

V and J are TRBV4-3 and TRBJ1-3; D remains unclear. The V gene lost 3 bases and the J gene lost 6 bases, with 12 bases spanning the gap. The CDR3 extends over 14 amino acids. The germline CDR1 and CDR2 sequences are LGHNA and YSLEER. CDR3 DNA sequence: TGCGCCAGCAGCCAGGGTGCGACACCAAACACCATATATTTT. Translated, it gives CASSQGATPNTIYF.

This chain uses TRBV5-1 with TRBJ2-3; 10 positions agree with TRBD1. The CDR3 sequence is 16 residues long. With 0 bases clipped from V and 3 bases from J, the junction kept 4 bases outside the gene matches. Germline CDR1 reads SGHRS; CDR2 reads YFSETQ. CDR3 amino acids: CASSLVLDRGTDTQYF. The CDR3 DNA follows: TGCGCCAGCAGCTTGGTGCTGGACAGGGGGACAGATACGCAGTATTTT.

This clone was observed a handful of times. The chain carries TRBV29-1 and TRBJ2-1; D is uncertain. Germline V lookup: CDR1 SQVTM, CDR2 ANQGSEA. V was cut by 0 bases and J by 0 bases, with 9 bases left in between. The CDR3 contains 15 residues. The CDR3 is CSVEDPKSSYNEQFF. CDR3 in DNA: TGCAGCGTTGAAGACCCCAAGAGCTCCTACAATGAGCAGTTCTTC.

This clone was seen just once. The chain combines TRBV4-2 with TRBJ2-7; 10 nucleotides align to TRBD2. The CDR3 length is 15 residues. Germline CDR1 is LGHNA and CDR2 is YNFKEQ. V trimming: 4 bases; J trimming: 6 bases; junction bases outside the gene matches: 9. CDR3 residues: CASSPKAGGLAEQYF. CDR3 DNA: TGTGCCAGCAGCCCTAAAGCGGGGGGGCTTGCCGAGCAGTACTTC.

The chain is built from TRBV28 and TRBJ1-1; a weak D match, TRBD1 (5 bases). This CDR3 contains 14 residues. CDR1 is MDHEN and CDR2 is SYDVKM in the germline V gene. V gave up 2 bases and J gave up 11 bases, with 18 bases separating them. Here the CDR3 DNA reads TGTGCCAGCAGTTTACCAAGTTCTCAGGGAGCGGCTTTCTTT. Its translation is CASSLPSSQGAAFF.

This chain joins TRBV18 and TRBJ2-7; 8 bases match TRBD1. Per germline, CDR1 KGHSH and CDR2 LQKENI. There are 16 residues in the CDR3. The V and J ends lost 4 bases and 5 bases, in that order; junction bases with no gene match: 13. The chain's CDR3 is CASSLYRDRIGDEQYF. In nucleotides, the CDR3 is TGTGCCAGCTCACTATACCGGGACAGGATAGGGGACGAGCAGTACTTC.

V gene TRBV27 combines with J gene TRBJ2-2; 8 bases line up with TRBD1. Germline V gene lookup returns CDR1 MNHEY and CDR2 SMNVEV (reference sequence). After removal of 4 bases from V and 6 bases from J, the junction contained 1 base not matched to a gene. The CDR3 covers 13 residues. The CDR3 is CASSSTGAGELFF. CDR3 DNA sequence: TGTGCCAGCAGTTCGACAGGGGCCGGGGAGCTGTTTTTT.

This clone was seen just once. This chain uses TRBV6-5 with TRBJ1-5; no reliable D call. The CDR3 has 16 residues. Germline-derived CDR1 and CDR2 are MNHEY and SVGAGI. Trimming took off 2 bases at V and 2 bases at J, with 13 bases between the two ends. CDR3: CASSYQSPDGNQPQHF. CDR3 in DNA: TGTGCCAGCAGTTACCAGTCTCCTGATGGCAATCAGCCCCAGCATTTT.

V and J are TRBV5-1 and TRBJ2-1; TRBD1 aligns across 10 bases. The CDR3 spans 15 residues. The V gene end was trimmed by 7 bases and the J gene end by 9 bases; junction bases not matched to a gene: 13. Germline assignment: CDR1 SGHRS and CDR2 YFSETQ. CDR3 sequence: CASGQTGQGLGEQFF. CDR3 nucleotides: TGCGCCAGCGGGCAGACGGGACAGGGGTTAGGTGAGCAGTTCTTC.

The chain recombines TRBV7-9 with TRBJ2-1; TRBD1 agrees at 8 bases. The CDR3 runs to 15 residues. J lost 1 base, V lost 4 bases, and 3 bases had no gene match. Germline V lookup: CDR1 SEHNR, CDR2 FQNEAQ (reference sequence). The CDR3 here is CASSYDRGSYNEQFF. The CDR3 coding sequence is TGTGCCAGCAGCTATGACAGGGGATCCTACAATGAGCAGTTCTTC.

In this sample, this clone turned up once. The CDR3 DNA sequence: TGTGCCAGCAGCTTAGTAGAAGGCGACTGGCAGAGGACCGGGGAGCTGTTTTTT. This sequence encodes CASSLVEGDWQRTGELFF. This chain links TRBV7-9 with TRBJ2-2; the D is unclear. Trimming removed 1 base at V and 5 bases at J, with 20 bases between. Per the germline V gene, CDR1 is SEHNR and CDR2 is FQNEAQ (reference sequence). The CDR3 length is 18 residues.

V is TRBV6-6 and J is TRBJ1-1, with D maybe TRBD1 (6 bases). This CDR3 region has 14 residues. Between the trimmed V and J ends, which lost 3 bases and 4 bases, there was a span of 12 bases. Germline V CDR1 and CDR2: MNHNY, SVGAGI (reference sequence). CDR3 in DNA: TGTGCCAGCAGTTATGGAGGGGGAGGCACTGAAGCTTTCTTT. This codes for CASSYGGGGTEAFF.

The CDR3 region has the DNA TGTGCCAGCAGTGATGGGCCCTCTAGCAATCAGCCCCAGCATTTT. Amino acids: CASSDGPSSNQPQHF. J is TRBJ1-5 and V is TRBV2; D is ambiguous. Germline V gene lookup returns CDR1 SNHLY and CDR2 FYNNEI. V gave up 3 bases and J gave up 0 bases, with 9 bases separating them. The CDR3 length is 15 residues.

The chain links TRBV7-2 to TRBJ2-7; unclear D gene. From germline, CDR1 is SGHTA and CDR2 FQGNSA. The ends were cut back, 0 bases at V and 2 bases at J, with 5 bases in the middle. The CDR3 extends over 13 amino acids. CDR3 DNA: TGTGCCAGCAGCTTAGCCAGAACCTACGAGCAGTACTTC. Protein sequence: CASSLARTYEQYF.

The chain recombines TRBV7-2 with TRBJ2-6; the match to TRBD2 covers 8 bases. Germline-derived CDR1 and CDR2 are SGHTA and FQGNSA. The CDR3 length is 18 residues. The V gene end was trimmed by 4 bases and the J gene end by 2 bases; junction bases not matched to a gene: 10. The CDR3 DNA reads TGTGCCAGCAGCTCGGCCGGGACTAGTTTCGCTGGGGCCAACGTCCTGACTTTC. Protein: CASSSAGTSFAGANVLTF.

The genes are TRBV11-1 and TRBJ2-2; D uncertain. The CDR3 extends over 15 amino acids. CDR1 and CDR2 from the germline V gene are SGHAT and FQDESV (reference sequence). Trimming took off 2 bases at V and 6 bases at J, with 13 bases between the two ends. The CDR3 region is CASSLLRLVSGELFF. CDR3 nucleotides: TGTGCCAGCAGCTTATTAAGACTTGTGTCCGGGGAGCTGTTTTTT. Full variable domain (remainder filled in from reference TRBV11-1 and TRBJ2-2): EAEVAQSPRYKITEKSQAVAFWCDPISGHATLYWYRQILGQGPELLVQFQDESVVDDSQLPKDRFSAERLKGVDSTLKIQPAELGDSAMYLCASSLLRLVSGELFFGEGSRLTVL.

The CDR3 reads CASSVSGSWKGGTTTGELFF. The CDR3 DNA sequence: TGTGCCAGCAGTGTCTCGGGGTCCTGGAAGGGAGGGACGACCACCGGGGAGCTGTTTTTT. This sequence joins TRBV2 and TRBJ2-2, with 7 positions matching TRBD2. Unmatched junction bases numbered 21, after V lost 4 bases and J lost 4 bases. The CDR3 sequence is 20 residues long. In germline, CDR1 is SNHLY, CDR2 FYNNEI.

This clone was seen just once. The rearrangement joins TRBV12-5 to TRBJ1-2, with a weak D call TRBD1 (5 bases). Looked up from germline, CDR1 is LGHNT and CDR2 is FRNRAP. Between the trimmed V and J ends, which lost 3 bases and 0 bases, there was a span of 14 bases. The CDR3 consists of 16 residues. This CDR3 is CASGFGHTLSNYGYTF. CDR3 nucleotide sequence: TGTGCTAGTGGTTTCGGACATACCCTTTCTAACTATGGCTACACCTTC.

The chain carries TRBV5-1 and TRBJ2-7; D may match TRBD1 or TRBD2 (5 bases each). V was cut by 4 bases and J by 0 bases, with 11 bases left in between. The CDR3 contains 14 residues. The germline V gene encodes CDR1 SGHRS and CDR2 YFSETQ. CDR3 amino acids: CASSGRDGSYEQYF. The CDR3 nucleotides read TGCGCCAGCAGCGGCCGGGACGGCTCCTACGAGCAGTACTTC.

This chain links TRBV2 with TRBJ1-1; D not certain. Per germline, CDR1 SNHLY and CDR2 FYNNEI. Trimming took off 4 bases at V and 1 base at J, with 4 bases between the two ends. CDR3 length: 12 amino acids. The CDR3 sequence is CASSVENTEAFF. In DNA form, the CDR3 reads TGTGCCAGCAGTGTTGAGAACACTGAAGCTTTCTTT.